A selection of T cell receptor beta chains follows, all from one sample in a study of OX40 agonist ivuxolimab in advanced cancers. This table comes from immunoSEQ multiplex PCR, and its TCRdb copy is limited to in-frame clones, with some not included. The sample includes 15,000 or so clones, 60% to 85% of them seen just once. The sample was CD4+ or CD8+ T cells sorted from blood, taken in a trial of the OX40 agonist ivuxolimab. These receptors originate from an adult with an advanced solid tumor such as melanoma, head and neck, liver or kidney cancer. The CDR3 runs from the conserved cysteine through the conserved F or W. D genes are given only for firm matches. Expanded clones get a size class; other rows say once, few or many, or leave the size out.

size,D,J,V,DNA,CDR3
-,TRBD1,TRBJ2-7,TRBV11-2,TGTGCCAGCAGCTTAGGGACAGGGGGTTCCTACGAGCAGTACTTC,CASSLGTGGSYEQYF
-,-,TRBJ1-2,TRBV7-2,TGTGCCAGCAGTCTCGACAGCGTCGTTTGGGGCTACACCTTC,CASSLDSVVWGYTF
-,-,TRBJ2-7,TRBV7-9,TGTGCCAGCAGCTCCAGCGGGTCACTCACCCCCTACGAGCAGTACTTC,CASSSSGSLTPYEQYF
few,TRBD2,TRBJ2-7,TRBV4-2,TGTGCCAGCAGCCAAGGTGGGGGACTAGCCTACGAGCAGTACTTC,CASSQGGGLAYEQYF
-,TRBD1,TRBJ2-7,TRBV29-1,TGCAGCGTTGAGGGACAGGGGCGCTACGAGCAGTACTTC,CSVEGQGRYEQYF
few,-,TRBJ1-3,TRBV30,TGTGCCTGGAGCCCGGGAACAGCGGGAAACACCATATATTTT,CAWSPGTAGNTIYF
-,-,TRBJ1-5,TRBV21-1,TGTGCCAGCAGCAAATCCAAACCCCAGCATTTT,CASSKSKPQHF
-,TRBD1,TRBJ2-7,TRBV15,TGTGCCACCAGCAAAGGACAGGGGCGCTACTACGAGCAGTACTTC,CATSKGQGRYYEQYF
few,TRBD1,TRBJ1-2,TRBV10-3,TGTGCCATCAGCACAGGGGATTTGGCCGACGGCTACACCTTC,CAISTGDLADGYTF
-,TRBD2,TRBJ2-7,TRBV4-2,TGTGCCAGCAGCCAAGAAGGGCCAGCGGGGGCCTCCTACGAGCAGTACTTC,CASSQEGPAGASYEQYF
-,-,TRBJ2-7,TRBV7-9,TGTGCCAGCAGTTCACTCTCGGACCTCAACTACGAGCAGTACTTC,CASSSLSDLNYEQYF
-,-,TRBJ1-2,TRBV9,TGTGCCAGCAGCGCCGAGGTGGCAGGGAACTCGGGGGGCTACACCTTC,CASSAEVAGNSGGYTF
-,-,TRBJ2-1,TRBV5-8,TGTGCCAGCAGCTTGGTGAGGGGGGCCTACAATGAGCAGTTCTTC,CASSLVRGAYNEQFF
-,-,TRBJ2-7,TRBV7-8,TGTGCCAGCAGCTTAGCCCCTATCTACGAGCAGTACTTC,CASSLAPIYEQYF
-,TRBD1,TRBJ2-2,TRBV9,TGTGCCAGCAGCGTAGCCCAGGGGGCAGGGACCGGGGAGCTGTTTTTT,CASSVAQGAGTGELFF
-,TRBD2,TRBJ2-5,TRBV7-8,TGTGCCAGCAGCTTAGGGTCCGGCGGGGGGTTCCAAGAGACCCAGTACTTC,CASSLGSGGGFQETQYF
-,-,TRBJ2-7,TRBV5-1,TGTGCCAGCAGCTGGACTTTAGGCGCCTACGAGCAGTACTTC,CASSWTLGAYEQYF
-,-,TRBJ1-1,TRBV5-4,TGTGCCAGCAGCTTGCAAAACACTGAAGCTTTCTTT,CASSLQNTEAFF
few,-,TRBJ1-1,TRBV19,TGTGCCAGTAGCGACACGATCTACCGGCGGGACACTGAAGCTTTCTTT,CASSDTIYRRDTEAFF
few,-,TRBJ2-5,TRBV7-6,TGTGCCAGCAGCTTAGCAGAGGTCCAGGGAGGAGAGACCCAGTACTTC,CASSLAEVQGGETQYF
once,-,TRBJ2-5,TRBV5-1,TGCGCCAGCAGCTCCGACCTTGAGACCCAGTACTTC,CASSSDLETQYF
-,-,TRBJ1-1,TRBV27,TGTGCCAGCAGTTTATATCTCAACACTGAAGCTTTCTTT,CASSLYLNTEAFF
-,TRBD1,TRBJ1-1,TRBV2,TGTGCCAGCAGTTCAGGGGGAGGTTGGAACACTGAAGCTTTCTTT,CASSSGGGWNTEAFF
-,TRBD2,TRBJ2-7,TRBV27,TGTGCCAGCAGTCCCCGACTAGCGGGGGGGCTCGAGCAGTACTTC,CASSPRLAGGLEQYF
once,TRBD1,TRBJ2-7,TRBV7-2,TGTGCCAGCAGCCGGAGCGGACAGGGGGCGATTGAGCAGTACTTC,CASSRSGQGAIEQYF
-,TRBD2,TRBJ2-7,TRBV11-1,TGTGCCAGCAGCGTCAGCGGGGGCTACGAGCAGTACTTC,CASSVSGGYEQYF
-,-,TRBJ1-5,TRBV19,TGTGCCAGTAGTATTGTAGGGGTCTACAATCAGCCCCAGCATTTT,CASSIVGVYNQPQHF
-,TRBD1,TRBJ2-7,TRBV6-5,TGTGCCAGCAGACGCCGGGACAGGGGGCTGTACGAGCAGTACTTC,CASRRRDRGLYEQYF
-,-,TRBJ1-1,TRBV7-3,TGTGCCAGCAGCCCAAACGGGGGTGGAACTGAAGCTTTCTTT,CASSPNGGGTEAFF
-,-,TRBJ2-1,TRBV19,TGTGCCAGTAGCAAGGGATCGACGTACAATGAGCAGTTCTTC,CASSKGSTYNEQFF
-,TRBD2,TRBJ2-3,TRBV4-3,TGCGCCAGCAGCCAAGACTCTAGCGGGGGTAGCACAGATACGCAGTATTTT,CASSQDSSGGSTDTQYF
-,-,TRBJ2-7,TRBV6-5,TGTGCCAGCAGTTACAGCGGGACAGCCGTCGAGCAGTACTTC,CASSYSGTAVEQYF
-,-,TRBJ1-2,TRBV27,TGTGCCAGCAGTTTATCCCTGGGGAGTTTAGGTGGCTACACCTTC,CASSLSLGSLGGYTF
-,-,TRBJ2-7,TRBV10-2,TGCGCCAGCAGTGAGGGCAGGAGGTACGAGCAGTACTTC,CASSEGRRYEQYF
-,TRBD1,TRBJ1-2,TRBV5-6,TGTGCCAGCAGCGGAGAGACAGGGGGCTCGTATGGCTACACCTTC,CASSGETGGSYGYTF
-,TRBD1,TRBJ1-5,TRBV18,TGTGCCAGCTCACCCGGGACAGGGAATCAGCCCCAGCATTTT,CASSPGTGNQPQHF
-,TRBD2,TRBJ2-1,TRBV7-8,TGTGCCAGTCAAGGAGCGGGGTCCTACAATGAGCAGTTCTTC,CASQGAGSYNEQFF
-,-,TRBJ2-7,TRBV30,TGTGCCTGGAGTCCCGGGCCCCAACTGAACTACGAGCAGTACTTC,CAWSPGPQLNYEQYF
-,-,TRBJ1-1,TRBV9,TGTGCCAGCGGTCGACTGAACACTGAAGCTTTCTTT,CASGRLNTEAFF
-,TRBD1,TRBJ1-5,TRBV10-3,TGTGCCATCAGTGAGTCGATAGGGACAGCTTCCAATCAGCCCCAGCATTTT,CAISESIGTASNQPQHF
-,TRBD1,TRBJ2-7,TRBV10-2,TGCGCCAGCAGAGACGGGACAGTCTACGAGCAGTACTTC,CASRDGTVYEQYF
-,TRBD2,TRBJ2-5,TRBV5-1,TGCGCCAGCAGCCTTGGCGGGGGACGAGAGACCCAGTACTTC,CASSLGGGRETQYF
-,-,TRBJ1-2,TRBV11-2,TGTGCCAGCAGCTTAAATCTCAGGGAGACACGCTATGGCTACACCTTC,CASSLNLRETRYGYTF
-,-,TRBJ2-1,TRBV5-1,TGCGCCAGCAGCTTGGGACGGAAAAATGAGCAGTTCTTC,CASSLGRKNEQFF
-,-,TRBJ1-2,TRBV29-1,TGCAGCGTAACGACGGAATATGGCTACACCTTC,CSVTTEYGYTF
medium-sized,TRBD2,TRBJ2-7,TRBV5-1,TGCGCCAGCAACACAGCGGGGGGGCCCCACGAGCAGTACTTC,CASNTAGGPHEQYF